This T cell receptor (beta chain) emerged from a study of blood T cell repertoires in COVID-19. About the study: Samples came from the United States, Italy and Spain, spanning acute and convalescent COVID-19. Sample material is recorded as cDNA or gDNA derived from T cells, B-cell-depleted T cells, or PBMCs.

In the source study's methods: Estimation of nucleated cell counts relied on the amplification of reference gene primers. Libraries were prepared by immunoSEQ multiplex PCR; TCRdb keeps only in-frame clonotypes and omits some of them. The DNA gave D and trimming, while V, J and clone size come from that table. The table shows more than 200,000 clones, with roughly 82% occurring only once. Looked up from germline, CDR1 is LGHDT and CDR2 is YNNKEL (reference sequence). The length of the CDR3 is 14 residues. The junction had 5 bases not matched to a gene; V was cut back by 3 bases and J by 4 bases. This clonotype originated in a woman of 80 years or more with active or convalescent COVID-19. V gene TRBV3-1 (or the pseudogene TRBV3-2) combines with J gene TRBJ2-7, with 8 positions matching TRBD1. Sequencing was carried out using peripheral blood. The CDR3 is CASSHGQGGYEQYF. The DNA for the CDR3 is TGTGCCAGCAGCCATGGACAGGGAGGTTACGAGCAGTACTTC.